A single sample is the source of the 30 T cell receptor beta chains below, sequenced in a study of response to subunit inactivated influenza vaccine. TCRdb fed the RT-PCR reads into MiXCR, producing one record per CDR3 protein. The sample carries 590,000 or so distinct CDR3 sequences, approximately 14% recorded once. The material sequenced was PBMCs from blood, taken approximately 15 days before vaccination. These receptors all stem from a man aged 50 to 60 who received an inactivated influenza vaccine.

The V and J genes are TRBV24-1 and TRBJ2-3, with 7 bases matching TRBD1. The CDR3 has 13 amino acids. V lost 5 bases, J lost 5 bases, and 3 bases stayed unmatched. CDR1 KGHDR and CDR2 SFDVKD come from the germline V gene. CDR3 loop: CATSGQGGDTQYF. CDR3 nucleotides: TGTGCCACCAGTGGACAGGGCGGAGATACGCAGTATTTT.

This clonotype came up many times. The chain combines TRBV2 with TRBJ2-3; the match to TRBD2 covers 7 bases. The CDR3 extends over 16 amino acids. The germline CDR1 and CDR2 sequences are SNHLY and FYNNEI. The junction had 14 bases not matched to a gene; V was cut back by 6 bases and J by 5 bases. The CDR3 sequence: CASSRINQGGRDTQYF. CDR3 in DNA: TGTGCCAGCAGCCGAATTAATCAGGGCGGGAGAGATACGCAGTATTTT.

At least ten counts were recorded for this clonotype. The chain joins TRBV7-2 to TRBJ2-7, with 9 bases fitting TRBD1. V dropped 5 bases and J dropped 2; count of bases not matched to a gene: 4. CDR1 and CDR2 from the germline V gene are SGHTA and FQGNSA. The CDR3 loop spans 14 amino acids. Here the CDR3 DNA reads TGTGCCAGCAGCAAAACAGGGGGCCCCTACGAGCAGTACTTC. It translates to CASSKTGGPYEQYF.

This clonotype was detected ten times or more. The V call is TRBV7-2, the J call TRBJ1-2; unclear D gene. V gave up 4 bases and J gave up 7 bases, with 16 bases separating them. This CDR3 comprises 14 residues. Germline loops: CDR1 SGHTA, CDR2 FQGNSA. This CDR3 is CASSSSSQFGGYTF. The CDR3 nucleotides are TGTGCCAGCAGCTCCTCGTCTCAATTCGGTGGCTACACCTTC.

V is TRBV7-9 and J is TRBJ1-4; D not resolved. The V end was cut by 8 bases, the J end by 0 bases, with 7 bases between. Germline V CDR1 and CDR2: SEHNR, FQNEAQ (reference sequence). The CDR3 has 13 residues. Here the CDR3 reads CASAAATNEKLFF. The CDR3 DNA follows: TGTGCCAGCGCTGCGGCAACTAATGAAAAACTGTTTTTT.

This chain connects TRBV20-1 to TRBJ2-3; D is undetermined. V was trimmed by 3 bases and J by 2 bases, leaving 12 bases between them. The CDR3 runs 14 residues. CDR1 and CDR2 from the germline V gene are DFQATT and SNEGSKA (reference sequence). Written as DNA, the CDR3 is TGCAGTGCTAGCCTCGGTCCTGACACAGATACGCAGTATTTT. It codes for CSASLGPDTDTQYF.

The gene calls are TRBV5-1 and TRBJ1-2; no definite D call. The V end was cut by 4 bases, the J end by 3 bases, with 10 bases between. Germline-derived CDR1 and CDR2 are SGHRS and YFSETQ. This CDR3 is 13 amino acids long. In nucleotides, the CDR3 is TGCGCCAGCAGCATTAGTAGTGACTATGGCTACACCTTC. It codes for CASSISSDYGYTF.

The rearrangement uses TRBV4-1 and TRBJ1-2; 9 bases are a match to TRBD1. V was pared by 3 bases and J by 8 bases, with 10 bases of the junction left unmatched. The CDR3 consists of 15 residues. Germline values: CDR1 MGHRA, CDR2 YSYEKL. This CDR3 is CASSQSTGGWDGYTF. The CDR3 region has the DNA TGCGCCAGCAGCCAGTCAACAGGGGGCTGGGACGGCTACACCTTC.

This clonotype was counted ten times or more. This chain uses TRBV7-2 with TRBJ2-7, with TRBD2 identical over 10 bases. The trim removed 4 bases at V and 9 bases at J, leaving 12 bases unmatched. The CDR3 is 15 amino acids. Germline V CDR1 and CDR2: SGHTA, FQGNSA. The CDR3 DNA reads TGTGCCAGCAGCTCCTTGACTAGCGGGTTAACGGGGCAGTACTTC. Its protein is CASSSLTSGLTGQYF.

The chain couples TRBV10-3 to TRBJ2-1; TRBD2 aligns across 8 bases. This CDR3 is built from 16 residues. Germline V gene lookup returns CDR1 ENHRY and CDR2 SYGVKD. The ends lost 0 bases at V and 3 bases at J; junction bases unmatched: 4. CDR3 nucleotide sequence: TGTGCCATCAGTGAGTCTGGCGGGAGGTACTACAATGAGCAGTTCTTC. Amino acids: CAISESGGRYYNEQFF.

This clonotype was picked up a small number of times. The chain carries TRBV20-1 and TRBJ2-1, with TRBD2 matching 13 bases. CDR3 length: 14 residues. Germline CDR1 reads DFQATT; CDR2 reads SNEGSKA (reference sequence). V lost 6 bases to trimming and J lost 6 bases; unmatched junction nucleotides: 5. The DNA of the CDR3 is TGCAGTGCAAGGACTAGCGGGAGTGGCAATGAGCAGTTCTTC. As protein: CSARTSGSGNEQFF.

The sample holds a few counts of this clonotype. The chain recombines TRBV14 with TRBJ2-3; 8 bases map to TRBD2. V was pared by 3 bases and J by 6 bases, with 8 bases of the junction left unmatched. The CDR3 spans 15 residues. CDR1 is SGHDN, CDR2 FVKESK, per germline. CDR3 amino acids: CASSHREGPRDTQYF. The CDR3 nucleotides read TGTGCCAGCAGCCATCGGGAGGGCCCGCGTGATACGCAGTATTTT.

The chain combines TRBV13 with TRBJ2-7, with D maybe TRBD1 (5 bases). Trimming stripped 6 bases from V and 0 bases from J, with 18 bases between. CDR3 length: 16 amino acids. The germline gives CDR1 PRHDT, CDR2 FYEKMQ (reference sequence). The CDR3 DNA reads as TGTGCCAGCAGGGATGTGCGTAGGGGAAGCTCCTACGAGCAGTACTTC. Encoded protein: CASRDVRRGSSYEQYF. The full variable domain, rest sourced from reference TRBV13 and TRBJ2-7, is AAGVIQSPRHLIKEKRETATLKCYPIPRHDTVYWYQQGPGQDPQFLISFYEKMQSDKGSIPDRFSAQQFSDYHSELNMSSLELGDSALYFCASRDVRRGSSYEQYFGPGTRLTVT.

The chain couples TRBV6-1 to TRBJ2-6, with unresolved D. Germline CDR1 MNHNS, CDR2 SASEGT. V lost 1 base and J lost 4, with 11 bases in between. This CDR3 is built from 16 residues. The CDR3: CASSEGPFTGANVLTF. The CDR3 DNA follows: TGTGCCAGCAGTGAAGGGCCATTTACCGGGGCCAACGTCCTGACTTTC.

This sequence joins TRBV19 and TRBJ1-5, with 10 bases fitting TRBD1. With 4 bases clipped from V and 0 bases from J, the junction kept 6 bases outside the gene matches. This CDR3 has 17 residues. CDR1 and CDR2 (germline): LNHDA, SQIVND (reference sequence). CDR3 loop: CASSTGQGTYSNQPQHF. Written as DNA, the CDR3 is TGTGCCAGTAGTACGGGACAGGGGACCTATAGCAATCAGCCCCAGCATTTT.

This clonotype was counted ten times or more. The J gene is TRBJ1-1, the V gene TRBV2, with 7 bases matching TRBD1. This CDR3 is built from 14 residues. Germline-derived CDR1 and CDR2 are SNHLY and FYNNEI. Trimming removed 9 bases from V and 5 bases from J; junction bases left unmatched: 12. The DNA for the CDR3 is TGTGCCAGTTCTAAAGGAGACAGGGAAACTGAAGCTTTCTTT. Translation: CASSKGDRETEAFF.

Details on this clonotype: A read error may produce the germline difference seen at one junction end. V and J are TRBV5-1 and TRBJ2-4; 14 positions agree with TRBD2. Germline V gives CDR1 SGHRS, CDR2 YFSETQ. The CDR3 has 20 amino acids. CDR3 in DNA: TGCGCCAGCAGCACCTATGGGACTAGCGGGGGCTTTGTAGCCATAAACATTCAGTACTTC. Amino acid sequence: CASSTYGTSGGFVAINIQYF.

This clonotype has just a few counts. The rearrangement joins TRBV18 to TRBJ1-5; D might be TRBD1 (6 bases). This CDR3 is 17 amino acids long. Germline CDR1 and CDR2: KGHSH and LQKENI. V was trimmed by 5 bases and J by 2 bases, leaving 19 bases between them. CDR3 sequence: CASSTQRQVGGNQPQHF. In DNA, the CDR3 is TGTGCCAGCTCAACGCAAAGACAGGTGGGGGGCAATCAGCCCCAGCATTTT.

This chain connects TRBV7-2 to TRBJ2-6; no clear D. In germline, CDR1 is SGHTA, CDR2 FQGNSA. The germline V and J ends were trimmed by 4 bases and 0 bases, with 7 bases remaining between them. CDR3 size: 15 residues. CDR3 loop: CASSSSVSGANVLTF. The CDR3 region has the DNA TGTGCCAGCAGCTCGTCCGTCTCTGGGGCCAACGTCCTGACTTTC.

This clonotype has only a few counts. This sequence joins TRBV24-1 and TRBJ2-1; 10 bases line up with TRBD2. The CDR3 runs 15 residues. In germline, CDR1 is KGHDR, CDR2 SFDVKD. With 3 bases clipped from V and 5 bases from J, the junction kept 3 bases outside the gene matches. For the CDR3, the DNA is TGTGCCACCAGTGATAGCGGGGGGGCCAACAATGAGCAGTTCTTC. Protein sequence: CATSDSGGANNEQFF.

This clonotype came up a few times. The chain links TRBV7-2 to TRBJ1-2; D possibly corresponds to TRBD1 (6 bases). Germline CDR1 is SGHTA and CDR2 is FQGNSA. The CDR3 length is 16 residues. V lost 4 bases and J lost 4, with 19 bases in between. The CDR3 DNA follows: TGTGCCAGCAGCTCCCCCGGGGACATCACGACCTATGGCTACACCTTC. This encodes CASSSPGDITTYGYTF.

This clonotype showed up just a few times. The rearrangement uses TRBV20-1 and TRBJ1-1; 9 nucleotides align to TRBD1. In germline, CDR1 is DFQATT, CDR2 SNEGSKA (reference sequence). The CDR3 has 17 amino acids. V was clipped by 4 bases and J by 5 bases; unmatched bases: 17. Here the CDR3 DNA reads TGCAGTGCTACCCTCGGAGGGTACAGGGGGCGACGGACTGAAGCTTTCTTT. As protein: CSATLGGYRGRRTEAFF.

This clonotype has only a few counts. CDR3 residues: CASSFLGQPRNQPQHF. Here the CDR3 DNA reads TGTGCCAGCAGCTTCTTAGGACAGCCTCGCAATCAGCCCCAGCATTTT. The rearrangement uses TRBV5-5 and TRBJ1-5, with a possible D match to TRBD1 (6 bases). V was pared by 2 bases and J by 2 bases, with 14 bases between. CDR1 is SGHKS and CDR2 is YYEKEE in the germline V gene (reference sequence). CDR3 length: 16 residues.

In this sample, this clonotype turned up a few times. The CDR3 loop is CASRRENTEAFF. CDR3 nucleotides: TGTGCCAGCAGGCGTGAGAACACTGAAGCTTTCTTT. The rearrangement links TRBV21-1 to TRBJ1-1. TRBV21-1 is labeled a pseudogene. CDR3 length: 12 amino acids.

The gene calls are TRBV3-1 and TRBJ2-1; D remains unclear. This CDR3 spans 15 amino acids. The germline V gene encodes CDR1 LGHDT and CDR2 YNNKEL (reference sequence). V shed 1 base and J shed 0 bases, with 7 bases lying between them. CDR3 in amino acids: CASSQVISSYNEQFF. In nucleotides, the CDR3 is TGTGCCAGCAGCCAAGTGATTAGCTCCTACAATGAGCAGTTCTTC.

This clonotype was detected a few times. This CDR3 is CASSQTSGGAEQFF. The DNA for the CDR3 is TGTGCCAGCAGCCAAACTAGCGGGGGGGCTGAGCAGTTCTTC. The V call is TRBV16, the J call TRBJ2-1, with 13 bases aligning to TRBD2. CDR1 and CDR2 from the germline V gene are KGHSY and FQNENV. V gave up 2 bases and J gave up 9 bases; unmatched junction bases: 1. The length of the CDR3 is 14 residues.

The chain recombines TRBV27 with TRBJ2-2; D is possibly TRBD2 (6 bases). Germline V gene lookup returns CDR1 MNHEY and CDR2 SMNVEV (reference sequence). This CDR3 region has 17 residues. Deletions cut 0 bases from V and 4 bases from J, with 15 bases between. In DNA form, the CDR3 reads TGTGCCAGCAGTTTATCATCGGGAGATTATGGCACCGGGGAGCTGTTTTTT. Its translation is CASSLSSGDYGTGELFF.

The CDR3 region is CASSLWTSGPLYTDTQYF. CDR3 coding DNA: TGTGCCAGCAGCTTATGGACTAGCGGCCCCTTATACACAGATACGCAGTATTTT. The chain joins TRBV11-2 to TRBJ2-3; 10 positions match TRBD2. There are 18 residues in the CDR3. Germline CDR1 and CDR2: SGHAT and FQNNGV. The V and J ends lost 2 bases and 2 bases, in that order; junction bases with no gene match: 10.

This rearrangement joins TRBV5-1 to TRBJ2-7; D gene unclear. Germline CDR1 reads SGHRS; CDR2 reads YFSETQ. The V end lost 1 base, the J end lost 5 bases, and 10 bases lay between the germline ends. CDR3 size: 13 residues. This CDR3 reads CASSLYQTHEQYF. The CDR3 DNA reads as TGCGCCAGCAGCTTGTACCAGACCCACGAGCAGTACTTC.

The CDR3 DNA follows: TGTGCCAGCAGCCCCGTCAGTGCTCGGGATGAGCAGTTCTTC. It translates to CASSPVSARDEQFF. This rearrangement joins TRBV6-2 or TRBV6-3 to TRBJ2-1; D remains unclear. The CDR3 covers 14 residues. Germline CDR1 and CDR2: MNHEY and SVGEGT. Deletions cut 6 bases from V and 8 bases from J, with 17 bases between.